This is a list of T cell receptor beta chains from one sample in a study of blood T cell repertoires in COVID-19. Profiling relied on immunoSEQ multiplex PCR, and the TCRdb table lists in-frame clones only, not all of them. Here the sample spans 200,000 to 250,000 clones, approximately 75% being singletons. Sequenced sample: PBMCs or T cells enriched from blood (not recorded which). The receptors stem from a man aged 35 to 55 who had recovered from COVID-19. The CDR3 runs from the conserved cysteine through the conserved F or W. A D gene is named only where the DNA matches it firmly. Size is stated for part of the rows, as once, few or many counts, or as a class when the clone is expanded.

v_gene: TRBV18
abundance: once
d_gene: NA
j_gene: TRBJ1-2
CDR3aa: CASSIRQGYYGYTF
CDR3nt: TGTGCCAGTTCCATTCGGCAGGGCTACTATGGCTACACCTTC

v_gene: TRBV6-5
abundance: NA
d_gene: NA
j_gene: TRBJ1-3
CDR3aa: CASTAGSTGNTIYF
CDR3nt: TGTGCCAGCACCGCTGGGAGTACTGGAAACACCATATATTTT

v_gene: TRBV7-6
abundance: NA
d_gene: TRBD2
j_gene: TRBJ2-1
CDR3aa: CASSRTSGGINEQFF
CDR3nt: TGTGCCAGCAGCAGAACTAGCGGGGGTATCAATGAGCAGTTCTTC

v_gene: TRBV5-1
abundance: NA
d_gene: NA
j_gene: TRBJ1-6
CDR3aa: CASSLTRTGPNSPLHF
CDR3nt: TGCGCCAGCAGCCTGACCCGTACAGGCCCCAATTCACCCCTCCACTTT

v_gene: TRBV27
abundance: NA
d_gene: NA
j_gene: TRBJ2-2
CDR3aa: CASSFSNTGELFF
CDR3nt: TGTGCCAGCAGTTTCTCGAACACCGGGGAGCTGTTTTTT

v_gene: TRBV24-1
abundance: NA
d_gene: TRBD1
j_gene: TRBJ2-1
CDR3aa: CATGTGVHEQFF
CDR3nt: TGTGCCACCGGGACAGGGGTCCATGAGCAGTTCTTC

v_gene: TRBV7-8
abundance: NA
d_gene: NA
j_gene: TRBJ2-3
CDR3aa: CASSLIGGTQYF
CDR3nt: TGTGCCAGCAGCTTAATTGGAGGTACGCAGTATTTT

v_gene: TRBV7-8
abundance: NA
d_gene: TRBD2
j_gene: TRBJ2-7
CDR3aa: CASTRWGGDYEQYF
CDR3nt: TGTGCCAGCACCCGATGGGGGGGGGACTACGAGCAGTACTTC

v_gene: TRBV29-1
abundance: NA
d_gene: TRBD1
j_gene: TRBJ1-2
CDR3aa: CSVDPGGSNYGYTF
CDR3nt: TGCAGCGTTGACCCAGGGGGTTCTAACTATGGCTACACCTTC

v_gene: TRBV18
abundance: once
d_gene: TRBD2
j_gene: TRBJ2-1
CDR3aa: CASSRSSGRGNEQFF
CDR3nt: TGTGCCAGCTCACGCTCTAGCGGGAGGGGTAATGAGCAGTTCTTC

v_gene: TRBV11-2
abundance: NA
d_gene: NA
j_gene: TRBJ2-5
CDR3aa: CASSLLSETQYF
CDR3nt: TGTGCCAGCAGCTTATTGTCTGAGACCCAGTACTTC

v_gene: TRBV3-1/TRBV3-2
abundance: NA
d_gene: TRBD1
j_gene: TRBJ1-2
CDR3aa: CASSQGQGADYGYTF
CDR3nt: TGTGCCAGCAGCCAAGGACAGGGGGCGGACTATGGCTACACCTTC

v_gene: TRBV18
abundance: NA
d_gene: TRBD1
j_gene: TRBJ2-7
CDR3aa: CASSPKGTAYEQYF
CDR3nt: TGTGCCAGCTCACCTAAGGGGACAGCCTACGAGCAGTACTTC

v_gene: TRBV21-1
abundance: NA
d_gene: NA
j_gene: TRBJ2-2
CDR3aa: CASSKARRLLVVLRGELFF
CDR3nt: TGTGCCAGCAGCAAAGCGCGAAGATTGCTAGTAGTTTTAAGGGGGGAGCTGTTTTTT

v_gene: TRBV9
abundance: NA
d_gene: NA
j_gene: TRBJ1-6
CDR3aa: CASTGPRGSPLHF
CDR3nt: TGTGCCAGCACCGGCCCACGGGGTTCACCCCTCCACTTT

v_gene: TRBV24-1
abundance: NA
d_gene: TRBD2
j_gene: TRBJ2-1
CDR3aa: CATGSLAGAWNEQFF
CDR3nt: TGTGCCACCGGCAGCCTAGCGGGAGCCTGGAATGAGCAGTTCTTC

v_gene: TRBV7-8
abundance: NA
d_gene: NA
j_gene: TRBJ2-7
CDR3aa: CASSLVGQSIAEQYF
CDR3nt: TGTGCCAGCAGCTTAGTGGGGCAGAGTATCGCCGAGCAGTACTTC

v_gene: TRBV7-8
abundance: few
d_gene: TRBD2
j_gene: TRBJ2-7
CDR3aa: CASSLGTSGRGSYEQYF
CDR3nt: TGTGCCAGCAGCTTAGGGACTAGCGGGAGAGGCTCCTACGAGCAGTACTTC

v_gene: TRBV6-2/TRBV6-3
abundance: NA
d_gene: NA
j_gene: TRBJ1-3
CDR3aa: CASSARGQRSGNTIYF
CDR3nt: TGTGCCAGCAGCGCCAGGGGCCAAAGGTCTGGAAACACCATATATTTT

v_gene: TRBV5-8
abundance: NA
d_gene: NA
j_gene: TRBJ2-1
CDR3aa: CASSLGGSYNEQFF
CDR3nt: TGTGCCAGCAGCTTGGGCGGCTCCTACAATGAGCAGTTCTTC

v_gene: TRBV5-5
abundance: NA
d_gene: NA
j_gene: TRBJ1-5
CDR3aa: CASSRVLSGSNQPQHF
CDR3nt: TGTGCCAGCAGCCGTGTGCTATCCGGGAGCAATCAGCCCCAGCATTTT

v_gene: TRBV30
abundance: many
d_gene: NA
j_gene: TRBJ2-7
CDR3aa: CAWSARSWRNYEQYF
CDR3nt: TGTGCCTGGAGTGCCCGTAGCTGGCGGAACTACGAGCAGTACTTC

v_gene: TRBV5-1
abundance: NA
d_gene: NA
j_gene: TRBJ2-1
CDR3aa: CASSRSNSYNEQFF
CDR3nt: TGCGCCAGCAGCAGATCTAACTCCTACAATGAGCAGTTCTTC

v_gene: TRBV5-1
abundance: NA
d_gene: NA
j_gene: TRBJ2-5
CDR3aa: CASSLGSGDGKETQYF
CDR3nt: TGCGCCAGCAGCTTGGGATCGGGGGACGGGAAAGAGACCCAGTACTTC